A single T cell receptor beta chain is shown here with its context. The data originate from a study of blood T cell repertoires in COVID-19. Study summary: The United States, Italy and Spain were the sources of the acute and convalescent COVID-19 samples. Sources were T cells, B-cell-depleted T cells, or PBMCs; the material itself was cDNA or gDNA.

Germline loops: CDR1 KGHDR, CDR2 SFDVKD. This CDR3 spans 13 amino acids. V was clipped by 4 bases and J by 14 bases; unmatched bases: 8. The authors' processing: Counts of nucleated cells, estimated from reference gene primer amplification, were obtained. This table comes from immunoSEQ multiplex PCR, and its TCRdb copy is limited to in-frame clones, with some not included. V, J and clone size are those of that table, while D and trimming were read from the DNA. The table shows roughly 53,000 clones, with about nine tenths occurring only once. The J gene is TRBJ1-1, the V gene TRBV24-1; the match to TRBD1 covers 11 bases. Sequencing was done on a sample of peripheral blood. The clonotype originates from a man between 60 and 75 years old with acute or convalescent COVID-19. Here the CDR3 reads CATSDQDRGRLFF. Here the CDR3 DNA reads TGTGCCACCAGTGACCAGGACAGGGGGCGCCTCTTCTTT.